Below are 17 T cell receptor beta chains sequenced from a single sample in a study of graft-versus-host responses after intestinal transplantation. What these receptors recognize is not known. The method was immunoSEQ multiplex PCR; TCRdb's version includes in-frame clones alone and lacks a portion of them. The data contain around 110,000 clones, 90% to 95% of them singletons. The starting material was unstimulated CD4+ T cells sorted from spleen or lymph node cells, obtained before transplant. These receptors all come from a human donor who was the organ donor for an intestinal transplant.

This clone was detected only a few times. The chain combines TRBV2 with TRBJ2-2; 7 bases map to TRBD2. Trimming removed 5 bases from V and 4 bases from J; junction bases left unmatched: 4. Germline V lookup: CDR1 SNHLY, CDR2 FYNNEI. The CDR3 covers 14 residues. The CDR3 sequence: CASSMVAGTGELFF. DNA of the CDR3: TGTGCCAGCAGTATGGTAGCGGGCACCGGGGAGCTGTTTTTT.

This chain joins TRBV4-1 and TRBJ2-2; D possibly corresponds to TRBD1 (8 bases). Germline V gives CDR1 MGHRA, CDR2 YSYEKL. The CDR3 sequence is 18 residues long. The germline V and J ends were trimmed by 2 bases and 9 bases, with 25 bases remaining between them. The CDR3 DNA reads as TGCGCCAGCAGCCAAACTACAGGGGGGGAGAAACAATATCGGGAGCTGTTTTTT. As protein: CASSQTTGGEKQYRELFF.

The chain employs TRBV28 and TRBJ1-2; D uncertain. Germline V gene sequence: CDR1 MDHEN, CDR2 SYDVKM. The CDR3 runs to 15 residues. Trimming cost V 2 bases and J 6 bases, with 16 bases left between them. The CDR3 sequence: CASSLGLRKGNGYTF. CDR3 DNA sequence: TGTGCCAGCAGTTTAGGACTCAGGAAAGGAAATGGCTACACCTTC.

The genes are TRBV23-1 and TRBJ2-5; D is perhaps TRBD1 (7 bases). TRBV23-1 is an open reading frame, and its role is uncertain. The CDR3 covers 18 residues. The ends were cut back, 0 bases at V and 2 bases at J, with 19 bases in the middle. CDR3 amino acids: CASSQSCIGGAGQETQYF. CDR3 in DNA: TGCGCCAGCAGTCAATCCTGCATAGGGGGCGCGGGGCAAGAGACCCAGTACTTC.

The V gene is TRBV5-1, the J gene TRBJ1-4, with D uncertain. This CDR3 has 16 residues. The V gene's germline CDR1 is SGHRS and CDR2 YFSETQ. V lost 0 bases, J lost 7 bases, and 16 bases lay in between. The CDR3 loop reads CASSLERRGRPEKLFF. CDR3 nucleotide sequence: TGCGCCAGCAGCTTGGAAAGACGAGGACGACCTGAAAAACTGTTTTTT.

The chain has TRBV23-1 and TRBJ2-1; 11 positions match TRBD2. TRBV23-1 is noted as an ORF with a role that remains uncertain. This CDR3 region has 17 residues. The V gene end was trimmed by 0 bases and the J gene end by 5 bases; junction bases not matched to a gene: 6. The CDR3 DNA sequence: TGCGCCAGCAGTCAATCGGGTACTAGCGGGAGCAACAATGAGCAGTTCTTC. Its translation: CASSQSGTSGSNNEQFF.

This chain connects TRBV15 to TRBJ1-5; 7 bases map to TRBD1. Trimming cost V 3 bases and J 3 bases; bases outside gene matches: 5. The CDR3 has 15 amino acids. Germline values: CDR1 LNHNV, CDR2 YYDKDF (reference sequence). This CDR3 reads CATSRGGQINQPQHF. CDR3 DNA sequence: TGTGCCACCAGCAGGGGGGGACAGATCAATCAGCCCCAGCATTTT. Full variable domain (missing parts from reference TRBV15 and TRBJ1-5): DAMVIQNPRYQVTQFGKPVTLSCSQTLNHNVMYWYQQKSSQAPKLLFHYYDKDFNNEADTPDNFQSRRPNTSFCFLDIRSPGLGDTAMYLCATSRGGQINQPQHFGDGTRLSIL.

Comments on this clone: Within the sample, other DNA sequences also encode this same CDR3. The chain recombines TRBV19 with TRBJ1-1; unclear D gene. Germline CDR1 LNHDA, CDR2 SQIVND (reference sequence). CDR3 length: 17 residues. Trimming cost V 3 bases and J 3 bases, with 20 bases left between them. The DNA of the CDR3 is TGTGCCAGTAGTATCGGTGTCGCAGGAGGTGGGTACACTGAAGCTTTCTTT. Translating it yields CASSIGVAGGGYTEAFF. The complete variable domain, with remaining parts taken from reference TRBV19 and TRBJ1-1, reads DGGITQSPKYLFRKEGQNVTLSCEQNLNHDAMYWYRQDPGQGLRLIYYSQIVNDFQKGDIAEGYSVSREKKESFPLTVTSAQKNPTAFYLCASSIGVAGGGYTEAFFGQGTRLTVV.

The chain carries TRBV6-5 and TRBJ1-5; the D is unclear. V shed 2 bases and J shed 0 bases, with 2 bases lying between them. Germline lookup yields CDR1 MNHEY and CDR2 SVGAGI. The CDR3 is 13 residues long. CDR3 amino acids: CASSYNSNQPQHF. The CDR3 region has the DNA TGTGCCAGCAGTTACAATAGCAATCAGCCCCAGCATTTT.

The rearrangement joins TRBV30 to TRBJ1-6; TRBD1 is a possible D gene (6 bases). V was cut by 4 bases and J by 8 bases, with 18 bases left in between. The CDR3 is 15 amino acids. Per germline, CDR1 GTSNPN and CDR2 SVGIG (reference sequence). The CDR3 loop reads CAWKLPGHFDSPLHF. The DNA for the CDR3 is TGTGCCTGGAAGCTACCGGGACATTTCGATTCACCCCTCCACTTT.

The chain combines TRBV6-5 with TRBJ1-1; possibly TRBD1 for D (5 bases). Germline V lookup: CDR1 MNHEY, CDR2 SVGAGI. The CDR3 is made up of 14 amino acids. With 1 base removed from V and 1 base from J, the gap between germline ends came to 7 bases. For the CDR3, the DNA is TGTGCCAGCAGTTACTATGGGGGGAACACTGAAGCTTTCTTT. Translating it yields CASSYYGGNTEAFF.

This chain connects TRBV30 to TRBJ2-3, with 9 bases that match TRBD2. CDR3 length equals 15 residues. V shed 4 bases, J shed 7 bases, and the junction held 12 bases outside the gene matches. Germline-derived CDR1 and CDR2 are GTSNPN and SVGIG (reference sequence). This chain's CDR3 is CAWTGGSGRSYTQYF. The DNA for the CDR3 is TGTGCCTGGACCGGGGGTAGCGGGAGATCCTATACGCAGTATTTT.

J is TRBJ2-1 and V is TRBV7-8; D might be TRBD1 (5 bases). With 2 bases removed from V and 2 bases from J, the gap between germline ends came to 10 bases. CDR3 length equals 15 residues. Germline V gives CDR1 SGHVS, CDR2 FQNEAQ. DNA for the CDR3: TGTGCCAGCAGCTTATCAGGGCCGACCTACAATGAGCAGTTCTTC. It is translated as CASSLSGPTYNEQFF.

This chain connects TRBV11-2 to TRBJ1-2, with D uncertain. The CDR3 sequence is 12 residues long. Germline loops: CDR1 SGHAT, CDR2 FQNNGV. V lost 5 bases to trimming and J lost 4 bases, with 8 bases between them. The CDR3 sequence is CASSPDLYGYTF. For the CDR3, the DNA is TGTGCCAGCAGCCCGGACCTCTATGGCTACACCTTC. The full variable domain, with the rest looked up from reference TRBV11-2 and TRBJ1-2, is EAGVAQSPRYKIIEKRQSVAFWCNPISGHATLYWYQQILGQGPKLLIQFQNNGVVDDSQLPKDRFSAERLKGVDSTLKIQPAKLEDSAVYLCASSPDLYGYTFGSGTRLTVV.

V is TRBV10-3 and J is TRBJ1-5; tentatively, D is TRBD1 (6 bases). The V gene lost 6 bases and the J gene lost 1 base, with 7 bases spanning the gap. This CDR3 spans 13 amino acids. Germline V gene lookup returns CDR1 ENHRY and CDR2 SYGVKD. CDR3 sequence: CAIRGASNQPQHF. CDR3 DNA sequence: TGTGCCATCAGGGGGGCGAGCAATCAGCCCCAGCATTTT.

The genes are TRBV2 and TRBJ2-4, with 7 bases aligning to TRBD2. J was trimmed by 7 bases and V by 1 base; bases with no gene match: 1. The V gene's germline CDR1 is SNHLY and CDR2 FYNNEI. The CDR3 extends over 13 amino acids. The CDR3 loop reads CASSEEGGNIQYF. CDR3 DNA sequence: TGTGCCAGCAGTGAAGAGGGAGGGAACATTCAGTACTTC. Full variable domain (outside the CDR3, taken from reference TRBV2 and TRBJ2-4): EPEVTQTPSHQVTQMGQEVILRCVPISNHLYFYWYRQILGQKVEFLVSFYNNEISEKSEIFDDQFSVERPDGSNFTLKIRSTKLEDSAMYFCASSEEGGNIQYFGAGTRLSVL.

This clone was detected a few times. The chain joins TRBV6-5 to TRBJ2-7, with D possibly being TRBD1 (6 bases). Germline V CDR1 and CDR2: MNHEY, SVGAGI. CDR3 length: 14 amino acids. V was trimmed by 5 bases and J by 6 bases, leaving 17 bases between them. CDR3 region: CASSATWDIAEQYF. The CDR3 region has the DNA TGTGCCAGCAGTGCGACATGGGACATTGCCGAGCAGTACTTC.